The source of this T cell receptor (beta chain) is a study of technical replicates of blood from a few donors. V gave up 0 bases and J gave up 5 bases, with 9 bases separating them. Per germline, CDR1 SGDLS and CDR2 YYNGEE. There are 14 residues in the CDR3. TCRdb's copy holds only in-frame clones and misses some; the assay was immunoSEQ multiplex PCR. The table has about 82,000 clones, over 90% seen once; the top ten hold more than 0.35%. The sample comprised T cells isolated from PBMCs. The V call is TRBV9, the J call TRBJ2-1; no definite D call. The source is a human donor in good health. CDR3 region: CASSVGGSNNEQFF. In nucleotides, the CDR3 is TGTGCCAGCAGCGTAGGCGGTTCTAACAATGAGCAGTTCTTC.